These 20 T cell receptor beta chains originate from one sample sequenced in a study of blood T cells in healthy people across ages. A second PCR, run for about 7 to 11 cycles, used a sample-barcoded 5' primer plus a J-beta primer mix. TCRdb ran MiXCR on the 5' RACE reads and lists one entry per CDR3 protein. This table holds roughly 860,000 distinct CDR3 sequences, around 62% found once. The sample comprised blood. These receptors originate from a man aged 30-40 years in good health.

CDR3 amino acids: CATSDFPSGNTIYF. CDR3 bases: TGTGCCACCAGTGATTTCCCGTCTGGAAACACCATATATTTT. V usage is TRBV24-1 and J usage is TRBJ1-3; D remains unclear. Per the germline V gene, CDR1 is KGHDR and CDR2 is SFDVKD. CDR3 length equals 14 residues. The ends were cut back, 1 base at V and 1 base at J, with 4 bases in the middle.

V usage is TRBV7-2 and J usage is TRBJ2-5, with D possibly being TRBD2 (6 bases). The V and J ends lost 2 bases and 13 bases respectively, with 11 bases between them. Germline-derived CDR1 and CDR2 are SGHTA and FQGNSA. The CDR3 loop spans 11 amino acids. The CDR3 reads CASSLTDYRYF. The CDR3 nucleotides read TGTGCCAGCAGCTTAACGGACTACCGGTACTTC.

The chain is built from TRBV12-3 or TRBV12-4 and TRBJ1-5; D possibly corresponds to TRBD1 (5 bases). The CDR3 has 14 amino acids. V gave up 3 bases and J gave up 1 base, with 7 bases separating them. In nucleotides, the CDR3 is TGTGCCAGCAGTTTTGGGGCAAGCAATCAGCCCCAGCATTTT. It translates to CASSFGASNQPQHF.

The rearrangement links TRBV6-5 to TRBJ2-7; 7 nucleotides align to TRBD2. Germline V gene sequence: CDR1 MNHEY, CDR2 SVGAGI. Trimming took 2 bases from V and 0 from J; bases not matched to a gene: 4. This CDR3 has 15 amino acids. The CDR3 DNA reads TGTGCCAGCAGTTACAGCGGGGTTTCCTCCTACGAGCAGTACTTC. It encodes CASSYSGVSSYEQYF.

This clonotype was picked up a small number of times. The chain is built from TRBV9 and TRBJ2-3; D gene uncertain. In germline, CDR1 is SGDLS, CDR2 YYNGEE. CDR3 length: 14 amino acids. V was shortened by 3 bases and J by 4 bases, with 12 bases between the two germline ends. The CDR3 DNA reads TGTGCCAGCAGCGCCCGCCCCTTCCCAGATACGCAGTATTTT. This gives the protein CASSARPFPDTQYF.

This rearrangement joins TRBV4-2 to TRBJ2-1; D perhaps matches TRBD1 (6 bases). The assigned J gene may be wrong: the sequence end matches TRBJ2-7 better. This CDR3 has 15 amino acids. Germline CDR1 LGHNA, CDR2 YNFKEQ. CDR3 DNA sequence: TGTGCCAGCAGCCACGGGCAGGGGTCCTACAATGAGCAGTACTTC. The encoded protein is CASSHGQGSYNEQYF.

The sample holds a few counts of this clonotype. This chain connects TRBV29-1 to TRBJ1-5; D unresolved. With 5 bases removed from V and 4 bases from J, the gap between germline ends came to 9 bases. This CDR3 is built from 12 residues. The germline V gene encodes CDR1 SQVTM and CDR2 ANQGSEA. Here the CDR3 DNA reads TGCAGCGTTCGTTCGGGGAATCAGCCCCAGCATTTT. Residues: CSVRSGNQPQHF. The full variable domain, in which reference TRBV29-1 and TRBJ1-5 provide the parts outside the CDR3, is SAVISQKPSRDICQRGTSLTIQCQVDSQVTMMFWYRQQPGQSLTLIATANQGSEATYESGFVIDKFPISRPNLTFSTLTVSNMSPEDSSIYLCSVRSGNQPQHFGDGTRLSIL.

Only one count was recorded for this clonotype. The rearrangement links TRBV5-1 to TRBJ1-2; D may be TRBD1 (5 bases). Deletions cut 0 bases from V and 7 bases from J, with 16 bases between. This CDR3 is built from 15 residues. The germline gives CDR1 SGHRS, CDR2 YFSETQ. The CDR3 DNA follows: TGCGCCAGCAGCTTGGATGGCCAGGGTATAGTTGGCTACACCTTC. Translated: CASSLDGQGIVGYTF.

The rearrangement joins TRBV24-1 to TRBJ2-5; TRBD1 matches 10 bases. CDR3 size: 16 residues. Germline lookup yields CDR1 KGHDR and CDR2 SFDVKD. V dropped 4 bases and J dropped 5; count of bases not matched to a gene: 9. CDR3 residues: CATSEYRDRGAETQYF. The DNA for the CDR3 is TGTGCCACCAGTGAGTACCGGGACAGGGGTGCCGAGACCCAGTACTTC.

This chain links TRBV12-3 or TRBV12-4 with TRBJ2-5; D not resolved. The length of the CDR3 is 13 residues. The V gene lost 3 bases and the J gene lost 0 bases, with 5 bases spanning the gap. The CDR3 region is CASSLEYQETQYF. CDR3 in DNA: TGTGCCAGCAGTTTGGAGTACCAAGAGACCCAGTACTTC.

The chain links TRBV29-1 to TRBJ2-3; D call uncertain. The germline V gene encodes CDR1 SQVTM and CDR2 ANQGSEA. With 6 bases removed from V and 4 bases from J, the gap between germline ends came to 17 bases. This CDR3 contains 14 residues. The CDR3 coding sequence is TGCAGCGTGACCGGTTTCGGGTTCGCAGATACGCAGTATTTT. Translating gives CSVTGFGFADTQYF.

Notes on this clonotype: At one end, the junction sequence differs from germline, possibly due to a read error. This rearrangement joins TRBV4-3 to TRBJ1-5, with D tentatively TRBD1 (5 bases). This CDR3 is 15 amino acids long. Germline CDR1 LGHNA, CDR2 YSLEER. The CDR3 DNA reads TGCGCCGGCAGCCAAGATCGGGGGGTTAATCAGCCCCAGCATTTT. Protein: CAGSQDRGVNQPQHF.

In its sample, this clonotype was seen once. The chain uses TRBV20-1 and TRBJ1-5, with D possibly TRBD1 on 5 matching bases. This CDR3 region has 12 residues. CDR1 and CDR2 from the germline V gene are DFQATT and SNEGSKA (reference sequence). V gave up 3 bases and J gave up 5 bases, with 8 bases separating them. Here the CDR3 reads CSASWGDQPQHF. The DNA for the CDR3 is TGCAGTGCTAGTTGGGGCGATCAGCCCCAGCATTTT.

J is TRBJ2-1 and V is TRBV2, with D unresolved. This CDR3 contains 14 residues. Trimming stripped 3 bases from V and 7 bases from J, with 13 bases between. Per germline, CDR1 SNHLY and CDR2 FYNNEI. The CDR3 protein is CASSEEIPTNEQFF. CDR3 nucleotides: TGTGCCAGCAGTGAGGAGATACCTACGAATGAGCAGTTCTTC.

V usage is TRBV3-1 and J usage is TRBJ2-3; D remains unclear. Germline V gene sequence: CDR1 LGHDT, CDR2 YNNKEL (reference sequence). Between the trimmed V and J ends, which lost 8 bases and 6 bases, there was a span of 15 bases. The CDR3 runs to 13 residues. This CDR3 is CASSSAGRDTQYF. CDR3 coding DNA: TGTGCCAGCTCCTCGGCTGGACGGGATACGCAGTATTTT.

The chain couples TRBV4-3 to TRBJ1-2, with unresolved D. This CDR3 contains 15 residues. The germline V gene encodes CDR1 LGHNA and CDR2 YSLEER. Trimming cost V 4 bases and J 2 bases, with 14 bases left between them. The CDR3, as DNA: TGCGCCAGCAGCCGTCTCGGTGAAGGGAACTATGGCTACACCTTC. It is translated as CASSRLGEGNYGYTF.

The gene calls are TRBV12-3 or TRBV12-4 and TRBJ2-3; 13 nucleotides line up with TRBD2. The CDR3 consists of 15 residues. V shed 1 base and J 8 bases; nucleotides not matched to a gene: 3. The CDR3 DNA is TGTGCCAGCAGTTTAGGGACTAGCGGGGGTGCTACGCAGTATTTT. Translated: CASSLGTSGGATQYF.

V and J are TRBV5-6 and TRBJ2-7; D may be TRBD1 or TRBD2 (5 bases each). Germline V gives CDR1 SGHDT, CDR2 YYEEEE. This CDR3 has 16 residues. Trimming cost V 0 bases and J 5 bases, with 18 bases left between them. CDR3 protein: CASSLGAWGSIHEQYF. CDR3 in DNA: TGTGCCAGCAGCTTGGGCGCCTGGGGGAGTATCCACGAGCAGTACTTC.

In DNA form, the CDR3 reads TGTGCCATCAGTGAGTCCCGGGGTGGCGAGACCCAGTACTTC. It is translated as CAISESRGGETQYF. The rearrangement joins TRBV10-3 to TRBJ2-5, with a tentative D call TRBD2 (5 bases). Trimming shortened V by 0 bases and J by 5 bases, and 10 bases separated the two germline ends. Germline V gene sequence: CDR1 ENHRY, CDR2 SYGVKD. The CDR3 loop spans 14 amino acids.

As to this clonotype: A read error is the likely source, as a far larger clone sits one nucleotide away. The chain couples TRBV9 to TRBJ1-5, with 7 positions matching TRBD1. The germline gives CDR1 SGDLS, CDR2 YYNGEE. CDR3 size: 14 residues. The CDR3 bases are TGTGTCAGCAGCGCCGGGACAGACAATCAGCCCCAGCATTTT. This gives the protein CVSSAGTDNQPQHF.